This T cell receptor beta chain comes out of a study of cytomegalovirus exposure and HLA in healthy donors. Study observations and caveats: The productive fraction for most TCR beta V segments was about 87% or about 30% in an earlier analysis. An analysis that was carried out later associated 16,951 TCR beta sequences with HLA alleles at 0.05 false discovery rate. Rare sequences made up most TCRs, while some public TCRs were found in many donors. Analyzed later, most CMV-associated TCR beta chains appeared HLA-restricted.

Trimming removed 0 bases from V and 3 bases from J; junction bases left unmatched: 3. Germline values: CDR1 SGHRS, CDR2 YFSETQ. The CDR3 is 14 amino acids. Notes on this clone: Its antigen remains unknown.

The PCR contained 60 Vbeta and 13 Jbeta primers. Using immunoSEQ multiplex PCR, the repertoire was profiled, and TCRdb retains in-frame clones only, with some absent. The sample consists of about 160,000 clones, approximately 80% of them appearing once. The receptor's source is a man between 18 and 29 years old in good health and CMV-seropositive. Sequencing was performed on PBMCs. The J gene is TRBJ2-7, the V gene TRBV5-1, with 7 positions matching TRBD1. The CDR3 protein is CASSLEGDSYEQYF. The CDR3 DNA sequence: TGCGCCAGCAGCTTGGAGGGGGACAGCTACGAGCAGTACTTC.